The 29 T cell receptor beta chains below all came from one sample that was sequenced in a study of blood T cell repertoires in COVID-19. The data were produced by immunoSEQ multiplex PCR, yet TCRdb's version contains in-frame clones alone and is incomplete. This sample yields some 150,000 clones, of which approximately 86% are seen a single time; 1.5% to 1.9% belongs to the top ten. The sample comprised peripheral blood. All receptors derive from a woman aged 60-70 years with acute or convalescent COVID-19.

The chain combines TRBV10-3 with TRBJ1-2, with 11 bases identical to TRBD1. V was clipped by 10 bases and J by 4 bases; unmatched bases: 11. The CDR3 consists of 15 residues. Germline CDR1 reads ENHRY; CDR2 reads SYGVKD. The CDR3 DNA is TGTGCCACCAGGACAGGGACAGGGGGTCGCTATGGCTACACCTTC. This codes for CATRTGTGGRYGYTF.

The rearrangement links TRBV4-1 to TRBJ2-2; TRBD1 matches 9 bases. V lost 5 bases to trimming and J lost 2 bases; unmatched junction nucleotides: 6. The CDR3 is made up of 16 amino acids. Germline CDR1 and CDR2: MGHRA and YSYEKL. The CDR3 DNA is TGCGCCAGCAGCGTCCGGGACAGGGTTAACACCGGGGAGCTGTTTTTT. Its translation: CASSVRDRVNTGELFF.

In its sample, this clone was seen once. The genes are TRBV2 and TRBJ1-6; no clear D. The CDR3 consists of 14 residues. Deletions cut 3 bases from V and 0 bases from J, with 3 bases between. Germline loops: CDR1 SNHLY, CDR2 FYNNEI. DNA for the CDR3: TGTGCCAGCAGTGAGAGCTCCTATAATTCACCCCTCCACTTT. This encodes CASSESSYNSPLHF.

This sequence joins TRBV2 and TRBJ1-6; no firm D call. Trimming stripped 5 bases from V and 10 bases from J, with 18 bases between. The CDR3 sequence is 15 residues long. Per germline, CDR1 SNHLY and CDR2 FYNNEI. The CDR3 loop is CASSTLPPTESPLHF. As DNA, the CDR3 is TGTGCCAGCAGTACTTTACCCCCCACAGAATCACCCCTCCACTTT.

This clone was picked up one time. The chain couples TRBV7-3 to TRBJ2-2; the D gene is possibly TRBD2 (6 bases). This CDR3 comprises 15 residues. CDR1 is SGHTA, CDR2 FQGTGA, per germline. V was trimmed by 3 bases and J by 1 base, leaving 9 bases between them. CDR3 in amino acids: CASSFLGGNTGELFF. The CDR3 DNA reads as TGTGCCAGCAGCTTTCTCGGGGGGAACACCGGGGAGCTGTTTTTT. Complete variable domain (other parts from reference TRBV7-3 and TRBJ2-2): GAGVSQTPSNKVTEKGKYVELRCDPISGHTALYWYRQSLGQGPEFLIYFQGTGAADDSGLPNDRFFAVRPEGSVSTLKIQRTERGDSAVYLCASSFLGGNTGELFFGEGSRLTVL.

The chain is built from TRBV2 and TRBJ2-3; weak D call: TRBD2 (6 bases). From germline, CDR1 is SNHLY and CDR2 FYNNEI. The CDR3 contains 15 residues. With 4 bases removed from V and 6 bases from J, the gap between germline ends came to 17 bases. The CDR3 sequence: CASSGISGGLDTQYF. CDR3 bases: TGTGCCAGCAGTGGGATTAGCGGAGGATTGGATACGCAGTATTTT.

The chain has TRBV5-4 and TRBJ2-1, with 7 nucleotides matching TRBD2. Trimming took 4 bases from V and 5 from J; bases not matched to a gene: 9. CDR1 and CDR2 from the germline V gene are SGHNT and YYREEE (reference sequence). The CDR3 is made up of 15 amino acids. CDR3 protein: CASSGQRGWNNEQFF. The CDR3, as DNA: TGTGCCAGCAGCGGGCAGCGGGGTTGGAACAATGAGCAGTTCTTC.

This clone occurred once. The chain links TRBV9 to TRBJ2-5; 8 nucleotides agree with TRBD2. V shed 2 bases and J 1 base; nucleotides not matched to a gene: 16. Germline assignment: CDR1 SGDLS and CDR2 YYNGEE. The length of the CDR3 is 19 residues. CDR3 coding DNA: TGTGCCAGCAGCGTCTCCGCGGGAGGATCCACAGGGCGCCAAGAGACCCAGTACTTC. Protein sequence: CASSVSAGGSTGRQETQYF.

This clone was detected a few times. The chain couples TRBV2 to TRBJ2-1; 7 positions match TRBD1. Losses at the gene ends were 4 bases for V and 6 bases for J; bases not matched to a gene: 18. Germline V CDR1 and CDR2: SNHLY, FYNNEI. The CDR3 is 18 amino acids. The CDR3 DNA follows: TGTGCCAGCAGTGGGTCAAGGGGGCTAGCAGGGACCATCAATGAGCAGTTCTTC. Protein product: CASSGSRGLAGTINEQFF.

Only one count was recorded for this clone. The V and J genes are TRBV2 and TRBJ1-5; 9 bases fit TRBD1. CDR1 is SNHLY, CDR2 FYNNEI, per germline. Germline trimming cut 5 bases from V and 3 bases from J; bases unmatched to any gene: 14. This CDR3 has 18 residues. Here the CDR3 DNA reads TGTGCCAGCAGTCCTCTACCTTTTGACAGGGGGTCCAATCAGCCCCAGCATTTT. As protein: CASSPLPFDRGSNQPQHF.

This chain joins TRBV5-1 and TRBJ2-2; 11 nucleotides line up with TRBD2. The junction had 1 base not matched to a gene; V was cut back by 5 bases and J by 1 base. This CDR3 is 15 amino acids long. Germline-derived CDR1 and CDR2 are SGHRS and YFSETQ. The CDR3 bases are TGCGCCAGCAGTGGACTAGCGGGGAACACCGGGGAGCTGTTTTTT. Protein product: CASSGLAGNTGELFF.

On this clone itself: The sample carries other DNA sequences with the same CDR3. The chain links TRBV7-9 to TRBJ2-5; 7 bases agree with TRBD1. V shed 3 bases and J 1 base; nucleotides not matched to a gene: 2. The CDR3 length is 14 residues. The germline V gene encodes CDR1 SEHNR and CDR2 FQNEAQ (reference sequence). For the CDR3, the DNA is TGTGCCAGCAGCTTGGGGACAGTCCAAGAGACCCAGTACTTC. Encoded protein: CASSLGTVQETQYF.

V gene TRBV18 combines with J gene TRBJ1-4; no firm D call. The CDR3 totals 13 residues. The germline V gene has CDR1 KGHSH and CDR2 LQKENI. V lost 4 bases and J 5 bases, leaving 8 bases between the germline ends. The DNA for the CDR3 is TGTGCCAGCTCACGGGCAGAAAATGAAAAACTGTTTTTT. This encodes CASSRAENEKLFF. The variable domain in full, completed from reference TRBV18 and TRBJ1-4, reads NAGVMQNPRHLVRRRGQEARLRCSPMKGHSHVYWYRQLPEEGLKFMVYLQKENIIDESGMPKERFSAEFPKEGPSILRIQQVVRGDSAAYFCASSRAENEKLFFGSGTQLSVL.

Here the CDR3 DNA reads TGTGCCAGCAGCCGCGGGGGGGAAATCTACGAGCAGTACTTC. It translates to CASSRGGEIYEQYF. The chain couples TRBV7-8 to TRBJ2-7, with TRBD2 identical over 9 bases. Germline V gene sequence: CDR1 SGHVS, CDR2 FQNEAQ. The V gene end was trimmed by 5 bases and the J gene end by 3 bases; junction bases not matched to a gene: 5. The CDR3 spans 14 residues.

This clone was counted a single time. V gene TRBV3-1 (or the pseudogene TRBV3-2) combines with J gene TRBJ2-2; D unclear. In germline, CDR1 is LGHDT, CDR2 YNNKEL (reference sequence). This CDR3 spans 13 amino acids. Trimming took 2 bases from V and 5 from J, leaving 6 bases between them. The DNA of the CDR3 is TGTGCCAGCAGCCAAACGAGGACCGGGGAGCTGTTTTTT. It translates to CASSQTRTGELFF.

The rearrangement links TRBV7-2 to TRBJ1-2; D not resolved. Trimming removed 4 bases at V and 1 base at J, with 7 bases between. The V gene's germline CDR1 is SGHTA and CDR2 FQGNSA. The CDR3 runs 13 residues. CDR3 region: CASSYGSNYGYTF. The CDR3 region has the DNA TGTGCCAGCAGCTACGGGAGTAACTATGGCTACACCTTC.

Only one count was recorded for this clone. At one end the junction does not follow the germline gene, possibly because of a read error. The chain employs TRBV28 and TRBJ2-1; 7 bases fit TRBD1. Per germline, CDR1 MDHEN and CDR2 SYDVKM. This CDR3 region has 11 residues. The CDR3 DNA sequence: TGTGCCAGCAGTTTTAGGGGGCGTAAGATCTTC. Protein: CASSFRGRKIF.

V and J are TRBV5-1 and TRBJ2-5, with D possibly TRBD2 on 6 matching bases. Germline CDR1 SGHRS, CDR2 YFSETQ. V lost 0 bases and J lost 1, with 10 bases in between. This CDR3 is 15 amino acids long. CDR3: CASSLVEGGQETQYF. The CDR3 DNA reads TGCGCCAGCAGCTTGGTGGAGGGTGGCCAAGAGACCCAGTACTTC.

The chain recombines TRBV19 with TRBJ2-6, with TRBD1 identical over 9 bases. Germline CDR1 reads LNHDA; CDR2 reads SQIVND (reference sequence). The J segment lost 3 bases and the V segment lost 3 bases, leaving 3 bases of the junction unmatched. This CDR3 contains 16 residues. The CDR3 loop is CASSITGGDGANVLTF. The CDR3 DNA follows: TGTGCCAGTAGTATCACAGGGGGCGATGGGGCCAACGTCCTGACTTTC.

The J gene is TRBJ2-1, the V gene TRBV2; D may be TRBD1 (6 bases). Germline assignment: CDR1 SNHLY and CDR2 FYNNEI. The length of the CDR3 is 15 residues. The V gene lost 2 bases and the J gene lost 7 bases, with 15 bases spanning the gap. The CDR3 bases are TGTGCCAGCAGTGAATGGGGACAATATAATAATGAGCAGTTCTTC. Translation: CASSEWGQYNNEQFF.

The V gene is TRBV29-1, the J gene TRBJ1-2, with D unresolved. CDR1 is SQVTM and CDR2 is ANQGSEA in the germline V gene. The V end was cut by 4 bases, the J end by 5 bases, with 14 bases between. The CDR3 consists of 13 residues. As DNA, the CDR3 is TGCAGCGTTGGAATCTTAGCACCATATGGCTACACCTTC. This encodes CSVGILAPYGYTF.

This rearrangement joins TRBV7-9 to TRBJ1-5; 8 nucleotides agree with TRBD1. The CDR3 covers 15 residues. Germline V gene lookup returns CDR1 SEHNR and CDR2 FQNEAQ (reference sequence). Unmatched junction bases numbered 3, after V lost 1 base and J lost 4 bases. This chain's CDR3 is CASSLGTGGNQPQHF. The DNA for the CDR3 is TGTGCCAGCAGCTTAGGAACAGGGGGAAATCAGCCCCAGCATTTT.

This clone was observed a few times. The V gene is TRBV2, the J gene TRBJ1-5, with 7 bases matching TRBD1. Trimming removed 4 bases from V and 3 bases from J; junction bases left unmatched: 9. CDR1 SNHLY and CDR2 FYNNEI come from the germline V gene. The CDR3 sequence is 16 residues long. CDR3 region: CASSAAAGGFNQPQHF. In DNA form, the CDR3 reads TGTGCCAGCAGTGCGGCGGCAGGGGGTTTCAATCAGCCCCAGCATTTT.

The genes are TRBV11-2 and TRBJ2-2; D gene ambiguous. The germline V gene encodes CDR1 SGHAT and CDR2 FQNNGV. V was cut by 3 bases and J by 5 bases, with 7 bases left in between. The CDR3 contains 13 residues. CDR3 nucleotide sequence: TGTGCCAGCAGCTTTAGTGTGACCGGGGAGCTGTTTTTT. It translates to CASSFSVTGELFF.

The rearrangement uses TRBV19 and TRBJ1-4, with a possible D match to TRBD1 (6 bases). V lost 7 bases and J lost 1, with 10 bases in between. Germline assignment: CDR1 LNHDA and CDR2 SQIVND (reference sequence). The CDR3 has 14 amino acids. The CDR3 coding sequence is TGTGCCAGTAACCAGGACAGAACTAATGAAAAACTGTTTTTT. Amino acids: CASNQDRTNEKLFF.

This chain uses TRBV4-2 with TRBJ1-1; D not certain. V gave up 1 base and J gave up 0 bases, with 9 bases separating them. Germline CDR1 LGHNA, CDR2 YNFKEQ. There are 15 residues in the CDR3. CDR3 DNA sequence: TGTGCCAGCAGCCAAGTCGAGCGAATGAACACTGAAGCTTTCTTT. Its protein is CASSQVERMNTEAFF.

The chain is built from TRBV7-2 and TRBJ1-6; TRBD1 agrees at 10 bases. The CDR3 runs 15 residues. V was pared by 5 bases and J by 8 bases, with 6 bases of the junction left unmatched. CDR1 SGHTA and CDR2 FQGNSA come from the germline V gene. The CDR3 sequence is CASSPGQGGYSPLHF. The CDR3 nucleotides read TGTGCCAGCAGCCCCGGACAGGGGGGATATTCACCCCTCCACTTT.

The CDR3 sequence is CASRLSGGGQFF. The CDR3 bases are TGTGCCAGCAGATTGAGCGGGGGCGGGCAGTTCTTC. The J gene is TRBJ2-1, the V gene TRBV28; 8 bases are a match to TRBD2. There are 12 residues in the CDR3. With V trimmed by 6 bases and J by 12 bases, 7 bases remained unmatched. Per the germline V gene, CDR1 is MDHEN and CDR2 is SYDVKM.

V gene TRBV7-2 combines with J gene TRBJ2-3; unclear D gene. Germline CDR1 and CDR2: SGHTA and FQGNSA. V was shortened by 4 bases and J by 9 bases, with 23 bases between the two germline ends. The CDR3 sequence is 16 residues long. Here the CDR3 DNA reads TGTGCCAGCAGCTCCAACGCTTTATCCCTCGGAGACACGCAGTATTTT. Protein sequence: CASSSNALSLGDTQYF.